This passage covers 11 T cell receptor beta chains from one sample sequenced in a study of long-term antiretroviral therapy in people with HIV. Running of the v3.0 immunoSEQ assay took place at survey level. Profiling relied on immunoSEQ multiplex PCR, and the TCRdb table lists in-frame clones only, not all of them. This sample has over 25,000 clones, with 95% to 98% found just once. This sample comprised unsorted PBMCs, obtained 7.6 years after starting antiretroviral therapy. The receptors originated from a man aged 25 to 40 with HIV.

This clone occurred once. V is TRBV5-1 and J is TRBJ1-6; no firm D call. The CDR3 is 15 amino acids. V was cut by 0 bases and J by 7 bases, with 11 bases left in between. Germline V gene data show CDR1 as SGHRS and CDR2 as YFSETQ. The CDR3 sequence is CASSLAEGPNSPLHF. CDR3 bases: TGCGCCAGCAGCTTGGCAGAAGGCCCAAATTCACCCCTCCACTTT.

The chain recombines TRBV2 with TRBJ2-7; 10 bases match TRBD1. This CDR3 region has 15 residues. With 5 bases clipped from V and 7 bases from J, the junction kept 11 bases outside the gene matches. Germline V gene lookup returns CDR1 SNHLY and CDR2 FYNNEI. CDR3 protein: CASSRGTGALLEQYF. The CDR3 DNA reads TGTGCCAGCAGTCGGGGGACAGGGGCTCTTTTGGAGCAGTACTTC.

This CDR3 is CASSPDGGGEAFF. The CDR3 DNA follows: TGTGCCAGCAGCCCAGATGGGGGCGGTGAAGCTTTCTTT. The rearrangement uses TRBV9 and TRBJ1-1, with D perhaps matching TRBD1 (6 bases). V lost 4 bases and J 7 bases, leaving 14 bases between the germline ends. Per the germline V gene, CDR1 is SGDLS and CDR2 is YYNGEE. The CDR3 totals 13 residues.

The chain is built from TRBV5-8 and TRBJ1-5; tentative D call: TRBD1 (5 bases). Germline CDR1 reads SGHTS; CDR2 reads YDEGEE. This CDR3 is 13 amino acids long. V lost 4 bases to trimming and J lost 5 bases, with 10 bases between them. CDR3 in amino acids: CASSPSRDQPQHF. As DNA, the CDR3 is TGTGCCAGCAGCCCCTCCAGGGATCAGCCCCAGCATTTT.

CDR3: CASSHRDGSGNTIYF. The CDR3 DNA follows: TGTGCCAGCAGTCACCGGGACGGCTCTGGAAACACCATATATTTT. The chain employs TRBV2 and TRBJ1-3, with D tentatively TRBD1 (5 bases). The CDR3 is 15 amino acids. The germline V gene encodes CDR1 SNHLY and CDR2 FYNNEI. V was trimmed by 5 bases and J by 0 bases, leaving 11 bases between them. Full variable domain (missing parts from reference TRBV2 and TRBJ1-3): EPEVTQTPSHQVTQMGQEVILRCVPISNHLYFYWYRQILGQKVEFLVSFYNNEISEKSEIFDDQFSVERPDGSNFTLKIRSTKLEDSAMYFCASSHRDGSGNTIYFGEGSWLTVV.

In DNA, the CDR3 is TGTGCCAGCAGCATAGGGACAGGGATCGGGGAGCAGTACTTC. Translated, it gives CASSIGTGIGEQYF. The chain combines TRBV5-5 with TRBJ2-7; 9 nucleotides align to TRBD1. The CDR3 sequence is 14 residues long. V shed 4 bases, J shed 7 bases, and the junction held 9 bases outside the gene matches. Per the germline V gene, CDR1 is SGHKS and CDR2 is YYEKEE (reference sequence). Full variable domain (outside the CDR3, taken from reference TRBV5-5 and TRBJ2-7): DAGVTQSPTHLIKTRGQQVTLRCSPISGHKSVSWYQQVLGQGPQFIFQYYEKEERGRGNFPDRFSARQFPNYSSELNVNALLLGDSALYLCASSIGTGIGEQYFGPGTRLTVT.

This clone was detected once. V usage is TRBV30 and J usage is TRBJ2-1; tentatively, D is TRBD1 (6 bases). V dropped 0 bases and J dropped 8 bases, with 23 bases sitting between them. The CDR3 is 17 residues long. Germline V lookup: CDR1 GTSNPN, CDR2 SVGIG (reference sequence). CDR3: CAWSVWDKPVRLHEQFF. The DNA of the CDR3 is TGTGCCTGGAGTGTCTGGGACAAACCCGTCCGCTTACATGAGCAGTTCTTC. Filled out from reference TRBV30 and TRBJ2-1, the complete variable domain reads SQTIHQWPATLVQPVGSPLSLECTVEGTSNPNLYWYRQAAGRGLQLLFYSVGIGQISSEVPQNLSASRPQDRQFILSSKKLLLSDSGFYLCAWSVWDKPVRLHEQFFGPGTRLTVL.

The chain has TRBV29-1 and TRBJ1-5; 7 bases align to TRBD1. V dropped 7 bases and J dropped 5; count of bases not matched to a gene: 5. This CDR3 has 12 residues. Germline V CDR1 and CDR2: SQVTM, ANQGSEA. CDR3 in DNA: TGCAGCGCTACTACAGGGGATCAGCCCCAGCATTTT. Amino acids: CSATTGDQPQHF.

The CDR3 DNA reads as TGTGCCAGCAGCTTCGGGGGGCGGGAGGGCCAGCATAGCACAGATACGCAGTATTTT. It yields the protein CASSFGGREGQHSTDTQYF. This chain connects TRBV11-2 to TRBJ2-3, with 9 positions matching TRBD2. The CDR3 runs 19 residues. The V segment lost 3 bases and the J segment 0 bases; nucleotides outside the gene matches: 13. Germline-derived CDR1 and CDR2 are SGHAT and FQNNGV. Drawing the rest from reference TRBV11-2 and TRBJ2-3, the complete variable domain is EAGVAQSPRYKIIEKRQSVAFWCNPISGHATLYWYQQILGQGPKLLIQFQNNGVVDDSQLPKDRFSAERLKGVDSTLKIQPAKLEDSAVYLCASSFGGREGQHSTDTQYFGPGTRLTVL.

V is TRBV29-1 and J is TRBJ2-7; 7 nucleotides agree with TRBD2. The V segment lost 4 bases and the J segment 6 bases; nucleotides outside the gene matches: 6. Germline V gene sequence: CDR1 SQVTM, CDR2 ANQGSEA. The CDR3 sequence is 12 residues long. CDR3 sequence (DNA): TGCAGCGTTGGGGGCGGGGGATCCGAGCAGTACTTC. Protein sequence: CSVGGGGSEQYF.

V gene TRBV7-2 combines with J gene TRBJ2-5, with D possibly TRBD2 on 7 matching bases. The CDR3 sequence is 15 residues long. Deletions cut 3 bases from V and 3 bases from J, with 14 bases between. Per the germline V gene, CDR1 is SGHTA and CDR2 is FQGNSA. The CDR3 is CASSFGGGQKETQYF. CDR3 bases: TGTGCCAGCAGCTTCGGCGGGGGCCAAAAAGAGACCCAGTACTTC.